These 25 T cell receptor beta chains originate from one sample sequenced in a study of T cell changes during pregnancy in multiple sclerosis. Sequencing used immunoSEQ multiplex PCR; TCRdb keeps in-frame clones, though not all of them. In the table there are roughly 50,000 clones, 75% to 95% of which are singletons. Specimen: peripheral blood, collected after pregnancy. The receptors originated from a female donor in good health, enrolled as a control in a pregnancy study.

The rearrangement uses TRBV11-2 and TRBJ2-1; 15 bases agree with TRBD2. The CDR3 loop spans 17 amino acids. V was pared by 4 bases and J by 6 bases, with 7 bases of the junction left unmatched. Germline-derived CDR1 and CDR2 are SGHAT and FQNNGV. The CDR3: CASSSPGLAGGVNEQFF. The CDR3 coding sequence is TGTGCCAGCAGCTCGCCGGGACTAGCGGGAGGTGTCAATGAGCAGTTCTTC.

The chain employs TRBV12-5 and TRBJ1-3; the D is unclear. The CDR3 runs 14 residues. The V gene lost 0 bases and the J gene lost 4 bases, with 7 bases spanning the gap. The germline V gene has CDR1 LGHNT and CDR2 FRNRAP. The CDR3 nucleotides read TGTGCTAGTGGTTTGGTACAAACGGGAAACACCATATATTTT. This codes for CASGLVQTGNTIYF.

The rearrangement uses TRBV6-4 and TRBJ2-3; 11 nucleotides match TRBD2. Germline trimming cut 2 bases from V and 8 bases from J; bases unmatched to any gene: 12. The CDR3 loop spans 17 amino acids. Germline values: CDR1 MRHNA, CDR2 SNTAGT. CDR3 protein: CASSDPIAGGPIATQYF. Written as DNA, the CDR3 is TGTGCCAGCAGTGACCCAATAGCGGGAGGGCCGATAGCTACGCAGTATTTT.

V usage is TRBV10-2 and J usage is TRBJ2-7, with D possibly being TRBD1 (5 bases). The CDR3 extends over 13 amino acids. V lost 2 bases to trimming and J lost 5 bases, with 10 bases between them. The germline V gene encodes CDR1 WSHSY and CDR2 SAAADI. DNA of the CDR3: TGCGCCAGCAGTGAGATCAGGGCCCACGAGCAGTACTTC. Residues: CASSEIRAHEQYF.

The chain uses TRBV10-3 and TRBJ2-5; tentative D call: TRBD1 (6 bases). The germline V and J ends were trimmed by 10 bases and 3 bases, with 12 bases remaining between them. The germline CDR1 and CDR2 sequences are ENHRY and SYGVKD. This CDR3 spans 12 amino acids. CDR3 DNA: TGTGCCAGCGGACAGTTCGAAGAGACCCAGTACTTC. Amino acid sequence: CASGQFEETQYF.

V is TRBV11-2 and J is TRBJ2-2, with 7 positions matching TRBD1. The CDR3 loop spans 15 amino acids. V trimming: 1 base; J trimming: 6 bases; junction bases outside the gene matches: 5. CDR1 and CDR2 (germline): SGHAT, FQNNGV. This CDR3 is CASSLGDDRAGELFF. The CDR3 bases are TGTGCCAGCAGCTTAGGGGACGACAGGGCCGGGGAGCTGTTTTTT.

This clone was observed a few times. V is TRBV14 and J is TRBJ1-6; TRBD1 aligns across 7 bases. This CDR3 contains 17 residues. CDR1 and CDR2 (germline): SGHDN, FVKESK. Trimming took 3 bases from V and 9 from J; bases not matched to a gene: 14. CDR3 sequence: CASSHRRVTGTGSPLHF. Written as DNA, the CDR3 is TGTGCCAGCAGCCATCGCCGAGTGACAGGGACGGGTTCACCCCTCCACTTT.

The chain joins TRBV13 to TRBJ1-2; 7 bases match TRBD1. CDR3 length: 15 amino acids. Germline V CDR1 and CDR2: PRHDT, FYEKMQ (reference sequence). Germline trimming cut 4 bases from V and 7 bases from J; bases unmatched to any gene: 12. The CDR3: CASSSSDRVRFGYTF. CDR3 DNA: TGTGCCAGCAGCTCCTCCGACAGGGTGAGATTTGGCTACACCTTC.

The chain carries TRBV2 and TRBJ1-4; 11 positions agree with TRBD1. Germline lookup yields CDR1 SNHLY and CDR2 FYNNEI. CDR3 length: 15 amino acids. After removal of 8 bases from V and 6 bases from J, the junction contained 8 bases not matched to a gene. CDR3 nucleotides: TGTGCCAGCGGATCCCCGGACAGGGGGCATGAAAAACTGTTTTTT. Its translation is CASGSPDRGHEKLFF.

The chain links TRBV18 to TRBJ2-1; possibly TRBD2 for D (5 bases). Looked up from germline, CDR1 is KGHSH and CDR2 is LQKENI. Trimming removed 4 bases at V and 8 bases at J, with 15 bases between. This CDR3 has 14 amino acids. CDR3 in amino acids: CASSLQKRGDEQFF. CDR3 coding DNA: TGTGCCAGCTCACTCCAAAAACGGGGAGATGAGCAGTTCTTC. Using reference TRBV18 and TRBJ2-1 for the parts outside the CDR3, the full variable domain is NAGVMQNPRHLVRRRGQEARLRCSPMKGHSHVYWYRQLPEEGLKFMVYLQKENIIDESGMPKERFSAEFPKEGPSILRIQQVVRGDSAAYFCASSLQKRGDEQFFGPGTRLTVL.

The gene calls are TRBV7-9 and TRBJ1-1, with D possibly being TRBD1 (5 bases). Germline V gene data show CDR1 as SEHNR and CDR2 as FQNEAQ (reference sequence). V was clipped by 3 bases and J by 7 bases, with 12 bases between them. The CDR3 covers 13 residues. The CDR3: CASSLGGRSEAFF. In DNA, the CDR3 is TGTGCCAGCAGCTTGGGGGGGAGGAGTGAAGCTTTCTTT.

The chain couples TRBV18 to TRBJ1-1, with 8 bases matching TRBD1. The CDR3 loop spans 16 amino acids. The ends lost 6 bases at V and 0 bases at J; junction bases unmatched: 9. Germline V gives CDR1 KGHSH, CDR2 LQKENI. CDR3 sequence: CASSLGTGSMNTEAFF. DNA of the CDR3: TGTGCCAGCTCCCTAGGGACAGGTTCCATGAACACTGAAGCTTTCTTT.

The CDR3 DNA sequence: TGTGCCAGTAGTCCGACTCTTAGCTCCTACAATGAGCAGTTCTTC. It encodes CASSPTLSSYNEQFF. This sequence joins TRBV19 and TRBJ2-1; D is unresolved. The CDR3 is made up of 15 amino acids. Germline loops: CDR1 LNHDA, CDR2 SQIVND (reference sequence). V was trimmed by 5 bases and J by 0 bases, leaving 11 bases between them.

This chain joins TRBV30 and TRBJ2-6, with a tentative D call TRBD1 (6 bases). Germline V gene sequence: CDR1 GTSNPN, CDR2 SVGIG (reference sequence). The CDR3 is made up of 15 amino acids. The germline V and J ends were trimmed by 0 bases and 3 bases, with 9 bases remaining between them. CDR3 DNA sequence: TGTGCCTGGAGTGTCGGGACAAGTGGGGCCAACGTCCTGACTTTC. This translates into CAWSVGTSGANVLTF.

The V and J genes are TRBV28 and TRBJ2-5; 7 positions agree with TRBD1. CDR3 length: 11 amino acids. Germline loops: CDR1 MDHEN, CDR2 SYDVKM. This CDR3 is CATGVQETQYF. CDR3 sequence (DNA): TGTGCTACAGGGGTACAAGAGACCCAGTACTTC.

The chain couples TRBV7-2 to TRBJ2-7; 8 bases align to TRBD1. The CDR3 is made up of 14 amino acids. V gave up 6 bases and J gave up 2 bases; unmatched junction bases: 6. Germline assignment: CDR1 SGHTA and CDR2 FQGNSA. This chain's CDR3 is CASSSTGVPYEQYF. Here the CDR3 DNA reads TGTGCCAGCAGTTCGACAGGGGTTCCCTACGAGCAGTACTTC.

The rearrangement links TRBV10-1 to TRBJ2-7; D is perhaps TRBD1 (6 bases). This CDR3 contains 12 residues. V was pared by 8 bases and J by 0 bases, with 8 bases between. CDR1 WNHNN and CDR2 SYGVQD come from the germline V gene (reference sequence). This chain's CDR3 is CASGDTSYEQYF. CDR3 DNA: TGCGCCAGCGGGGACACCTCCTACGAGCAGTACTTC.

Only a few counts were recorded for this clone. The V gene is TRBV4-2, the J gene TRBJ2-3; 7 bases map to TRBD2. Germline CDR1 and CDR2: LGHNA and YNFKEQ. This CDR3 is built from 15 residues. V gave up 1 base and J gave up 6 bases; unmatched junction bases: 7. DNA for the CDR3: TGTGCCAGCAGCCAAGGTAATCTAGCGGCGGATACGCAGTATTTT. This codes for CASSQGNLAADTQYF.

The chain carries TRBV7-2 and TRBJ1-2; D call uncertain. CDR1 SGHTA and CDR2 FQGNSA come from the germline V gene. This CDR3 spans 16 amino acids. V lost 4 bases and J lost 4, with 19 bases in between. CDR3 region: CASSSQAFGSRYGYTF. In DNA, the CDR3 is TGTGCCAGCAGCTCGCAGGCGTTCGGATCCCGCTATGGCTACACCTTC.

The chain combines TRBV5-6 with TRBJ2-7; maybe TRBD2 (5 bases). CDR1 is SGHDT and CDR2 is YYEEEE in the germline V gene. The CDR3 runs to 13 residues. V lost 6 bases to trimming and J lost 3 bases, with 13 bases between them. CDR3 residues: CASTDGADYEQYF. The CDR3 DNA is TGTGCCAGCACCGACGGAGCGGACTACGAGCAGTACTTC.

The genes are TRBV7-2 and TRBJ2-7; 7 bases fit TRBD1. This CDR3 comprises 14 residues. V lost 5 bases and J lost 4; bases outside the gene matches: 8. CDR1 SGHTA and CDR2 FQGNSA come from the germline V gene. CDR3 sequence: CASSVSGQIYEQYF. The CDR3 DNA reads as TGTGCCAGCAGCGTATCGGGACAGATTTACGAGCAGTACTTC. The full variable domain, rest sourced from reference TRBV7-2 and TRBJ2-7, is GAGVSQSPSNKVTEKGKDVELRCDPISGHTALYWYRQSLGQGLEFLIYFQGNSAPDKSGLPSDRFSAERTGGSVSTLTIQRTQQEDSAVYLCASSVSGQIYEQYFGPGTRLTVT.

V and J are TRBV7-9 and TRBJ2-7; 9 bases line up with TRBD1. V was pared by 11 bases and J by 5 bases, with 7 bases of the junction left unmatched. This CDR3 comprises 12 residues. Germline CDR1 and CDR2: SEHNR and FQNEAQ (reference sequence). CDR3 nucleotide sequence: TGTGCCTGTGTACAGGGGGCCAACGAGCAGTACTTC. Translation gives CACVQGANEQYF.

The chain combines TRBV25-1 with TRBJ1-6; D gene uncertain. The CDR3 is made up of 15 amino acids. Germline lookup yields CDR1 MGHDK and CDR2 SYGVNS. V was trimmed by 1 base and J by 3 bases, leaving 7 bases between them. The CDR3: CASSESVNYNSPLHF. CDR3 bases: TGTGCCAGCAGTGAATCGGTGAACTATAATTCACCCCTCCACTTT.

V is TRBV11-2 and J is TRBJ2-5; maybe TRBD2 (6 bases). V was pared by 8 bases and J by 5 bases, with 18 bases between. The length of the CDR3 is 14 residues. CDR1 and CDR2 from the germline V gene are SGHAT and FQNNGV. Here the CDR3 reads CASRRPGVGETQYF. CDR3 nucleotide sequence: TGTGCCAGCCGACGTCCGGGAGTAGGTGAGACCCAGTACTTC.

The J gene is TRBJ1-1, the V gene TRBV18, with 7 bases identical to TRBD1. Losses at the gene ends were 4 bases for V and 1 base for J; bases not matched to a gene: 3. CDR1 is KGHSH, CDR2 LQKENI, per germline. The CDR3 sequence is 14 residues long. CDR3 nucleotide sequence: TGTGCCAGCTCACTCGGACAGGCGAACACTGAAGCTTTCTTT. This encodes CASSLGQANTEAFF.